This paragraph reports one T cell receptor beta chain. Its antigen is not identified. These data are taken from a study of T cell repertoires in cytomegalovirus infection. Study-wide points: HLA-C-restricted CMV-specific TCR beta clonotypes were dominant in the ex vivo response.

The CDR3 has 15 residues. Trimming took 0 bases from V and 3 from J, leaving 12 bases between them. Germline V gene data show CDR1 as DFQATT and CDR2 as SNEGSKA (reference sequence). One entry per CDR3 protein, called by TCRdb with MiXCR from the reads. The data contain 150,000 to 200,000 distinct CDR3 sequences, less than 9.5% of them seen just once; the ten biggest clones take up about 4.6%. Material for sequencing was PBMCs. The chain uses TRBV20-1 and TRBJ2-1; D gene ambiguous. The sequence came from a human donor in good health (CMV status not recorded). Some clones in this sample may be carry-over from other donors' samples. CDR3 sequence: CSARDRWEDYNEQFF. CDR3 sequence (DNA): TGCAGTGCTAGAGATCGTTGGGAAGACTACAATGAGCAGTTCTTC.